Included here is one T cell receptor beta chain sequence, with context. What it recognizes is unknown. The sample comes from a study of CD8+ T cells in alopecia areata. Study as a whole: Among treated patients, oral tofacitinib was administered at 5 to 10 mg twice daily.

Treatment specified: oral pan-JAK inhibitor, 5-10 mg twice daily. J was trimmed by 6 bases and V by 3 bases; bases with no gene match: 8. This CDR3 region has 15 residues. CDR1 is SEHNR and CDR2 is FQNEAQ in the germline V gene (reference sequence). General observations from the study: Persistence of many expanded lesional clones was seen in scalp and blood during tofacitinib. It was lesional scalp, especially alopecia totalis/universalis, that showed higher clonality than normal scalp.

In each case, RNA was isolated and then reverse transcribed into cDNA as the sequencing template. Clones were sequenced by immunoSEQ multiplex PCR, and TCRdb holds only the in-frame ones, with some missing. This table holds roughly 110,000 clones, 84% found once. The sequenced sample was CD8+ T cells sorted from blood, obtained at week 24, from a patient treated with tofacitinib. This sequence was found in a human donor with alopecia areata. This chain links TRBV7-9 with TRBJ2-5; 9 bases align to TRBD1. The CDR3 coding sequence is TGTGCCAGCAGCTTTTCACAGGGGGCGAAGAAGACCCAGTACTTC. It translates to CASSFSQGAKKTQYF.